This passage covers 5 T cell receptor beta chains from one sample sequenced in a study of beta chain features in type 1 diabetes. Investigators reverse transcribed all isolated RNA, so they sequenced expressed TCRB transcripts. This table comes from immunoSEQ multiplex PCR, and its TCRdb copy is limited to in-frame clones, with some not included. The data hold around 250,000 clones, with 25% to 30% observed a single time. What was sequenced was central memory CD4+ T cells from blood. The receptors originated from a man aged 25-40 years in good health.

This clone was found a few times. This chain's CDR3 is CASSYEGVNEKLFF. In DNA, the CDR3 is TGTGCCAGCAGTTATGAGGGGGTTAATGAAAAACTGTTTTTT. The chain carries TRBV6-6 and TRBJ1-4, with a weak D call TRBD1 (6 bases). The germline gives CDR1 MNHNY, CDR2 SVGAGI (reference sequence). The V end was cut by 3 bases, the J end by 4 bases, with 9 bases between. The CDR3 length is 14 residues.

This rearrangement joins TRBV4-1 to TRBJ2-7; 7 nucleotides agree with TRBD1. CDR3 length: 13 residues. V lost 6 bases to trimming and J lost 1 base; unmatched junction nucleotides: 3. Germline lookup yields CDR1 MGHRA and CDR2 YSYEKL. The CDR3 DNA reads TGCGCCAGCAGACAGACAGGGTCCTACGAGCAGTACTTC. Translating gives CASRQTGSYEQYF.

This sequence joins TRBV18 and TRBJ1-5; no clear D gene. Germline values: CDR1 KGHSH, CDR2 LQKENI. CDR3 length: 12 amino acids. V lost 6 bases, J lost 5 bases, and 8 bases lay in between. In nucleotides, the CDR3 is TGTGCCAGCTCGCCGAGTGATCAGCCCCAGCATTTT. The encoded protein is CASSPSDQPQHF.

V is TRBV5-4 and J is TRBJ2-7, with TRBD1 identical over 9 bases. J lost 5 bases, V lost 3 bases, and 6 bases had no gene match. Germline CDR1 and CDR2: SGHNT and YYREEE (reference sequence). The length of the CDR3 is 14 residues. The CDR3 DNA is TGTGCCAGCAGCTCTGGGGACAGGGCCAACGAGCAGTACTTC. Translating it yields CASSSGDRANEQYF.

This clone was seen only a few times. The V call is TRBV30, the J call TRBJ1-6; no clear D gene. Per the germline V gene, CDR1 is GTSNPN and CDR2 is SVGIG (reference sequence). There are 15 residues in the CDR3. The V end lost 4 bases, the J end lost 10 bases, and 20 bases lay between the germline ends. CDR3 amino acids: CAWKDLGLYGSPLHF. The CDR3 DNA reads as TGTGCCTGGAAAGATCTAGGACTATACGGCTCACCCCTCCACTTT.